This T cell receptor beta chain derives from a study of cytomegalovirus exposure and HLA in healthy donors. Study in general: From approximately 170 million T cells, an earlier analysis saw 100 million to 140 million unique TCR beta sequences. Findings and limits, study-wide: TCR association rates varied by HLA locus in a later analysis, with DRB1 highest and HLA-C lowest.

On this clone itself: Antigen specificity is unknown.

Researchers ran the PCR with 60 Vbeta and 13 Jbeta primers. Clones were read by immunoSEQ multiplex PCR, and TCRdb kept only the in-frame ones, dropping some. This sample has some 200,000 clones, with roughly 73% found just once. The V segment lost 2 bases and the J segment 10 bases; nucleotides outside the gene matches: 1. Per germline, CDR1 MNHEY and CDR2 SMNVEV (reference sequence). The CDR3 has 14 residues. The donors (healthy individuals) were bone marrow donors. Sequenced sample: PBMCs. The receptor was isolated from a woman younger than 45 in good health and CMV-seronegative. This chain connects TRBV27 to TRBJ2-1; 14 bases agree with TRBD2. CDR3 protein: CASSLGLAGGEQFF. The CDR3 DNA is TGTGCCAGCAGTTTAGGACTAGCGGGGGGAGAGCAGTTCTTC.